Each of the 25 T cell receptor beta chains below was sequenced from the same sample in a study of cytomegalovirus exposure and HLA in healthy donors. A multiplex PCR was run with 60 Vbeta primers and 13 Jbeta primers. Sequencing used immunoSEQ multiplex PCR; TCRdb keeps in-frame clones, though not all of them. The table shows about 110,000 clones, with almost 75% occurring only once. Sequencing was performed on PBMCs. The receptors were sampled from a man aged 35-49 years in good health and CMV-seronegative.

This chain links TRBV29-1 with TRBJ2-5; 8 nucleotides match TRBD1. Trimming took 2 bases from V and 5 from J; bases not matched to a gene: 7. The CDR3 spans 14 residues. Germline CDR1 SQVTM, CDR2 ANQGSEA. CDR3 bases: TGCAGCGTTGAAAGGGCAGGGGGCGGGGAGACCCAGTACTTC. It encodes CSVERAGGGETQYF.

The rearrangement uses TRBV28 and TRBJ1-2; TRBD1 matches 7 bases. The V gene's germline CDR1 is MDHEN and CDR2 SYDVKM. The CDR3 extends over 14 amino acids. Germline trimming cut 2 bases from V and 2 bases from J; bases unmatched to any gene: 2. The CDR3 sequence: CASSLGQENYGYTF. The CDR3 region has the DNA TGTGCCAGCAGTTTAGGACAGGAGAACTATGGCTACACCTTC.

This chain links TRBV12-2 with TRBJ2-3; the table's D call, TRBD1, has no DNA check behind it. TRBV12-2 is a pseudogene locus. The CDR3 has 16 residues. The CDR3 sequence: CASRSGQGAATDTQYF. In DNA form, the CDR3 reads TGTGCAAGTCGCTCGGGACAGGGGGCAGCCACAGATACGCAGTATTTT.

This clone was seen a handful of times. The chain links TRBV6-1 to TRBJ1-5, with D hard to call. The CDR3 covers 15 residues. Trimming stripped 2 bases from V and 2 bases from J, with 10 bases between. The germline gives CDR1 MNHNS, CDR2 SASEGT. The CDR3 spells CASSEMVTGNQPQHF. The CDR3 nucleotides read TGTGCCAGCAGTGAAATGGTAACTGGCAATCAGCCCCAGCATTTT.

This clone was detected a few times. The chain carries TRBV7-2 and TRBJ1-3, with 7 bases aligning to TRBD1. This CDR3 region has 15 residues. Germline V CDR1 and CDR2: SGHTA, FQGNSA. With V trimmed by 3 bases and J by 0 bases, 2 bases remained unmatched. The CDR3 DNA follows: TGTGCCAGCAGCTTGAGGGGGCTCTCTGGAAACACCATATATTTT. Amino acid sequence: CASSLRGLSGNTIYF.

This sequence joins TRBV27 and TRBJ2-7; D remains ambiguous. The CDR3 is 13 residues long. V dropped 2 bases and J dropped 4 bases, with 9 bases sitting between them. Germline V gives CDR1 MNHEY, CDR2 SMNVEV (reference sequence). The CDR3 nucleotides are TGTGCCAGCAGTTTAAACGCGAGGTACGAGCAGTACTTC. Residues: CASSLNARYEQYF.

This chain joins TRBV7-2 and TRBJ2-1; D is perhaps TRBD2 (5 bases). The CDR3 loop spans 14 amino acids. The germline V gene encodes CDR1 SGHTA and CDR2 FQGNSA. With 5 bases removed from V and 1 base from J, the gap between germline ends came to 9 bases. The chain's CDR3 is CASSPRGSYNEQFF. Here the CDR3 DNA reads TGTGCCAGCAGCCCTCGAGGGTCCTACAATGAGCAGTTCTTC.

The chain has TRBV5-1 and TRBJ2-7, with TRBD1 matching 8 bases. The length of the CDR3 is 14 residues. V lost 0 bases to trimming and J lost 5 bases; unmatched junction nucleotides: 4. Looked up from germline, CDR1 is SGHRS and CDR2 is YFSETQ. The CDR3: CASSLGQGADEQYF. The CDR3 DNA is TGCGCCAGCAGCTTGGGGCAGGGGGCAGACGAGCAGTACTTC.

The chain has TRBV4-1 and TRBJ1-2, with 7 bases fitting TRBD1. CDR3 length equals 13 residues. CDR1 is MGHRA and CDR2 is YSYEKL in the germline V gene. V lost 0 bases, J lost 8 bases, and 3 bases stayed unmatched. DNA for the CDR3: TGCGCCAGCAGCCAAGAGAGGACAGGCGGCTACACCTTC. This encodes CASSQERTGGYTF.

The chain has TRBV7-6 and TRBJ1-1; 8 nucleotides line up with TRBD1. The CDR3 consists of 14 residues. Trimming removed 5 bases from V and 8 bases from J; junction bases left unmatched: 10. The germline V gene encodes CDR1 SGHVS and CDR2 FNYEAQ. The CDR3 coding sequence is TGTGCCAGCAGCAACAGGGGGGGCCGGGGAGAAGCTTTCTTT. It yields the protein CASSNRGGRGEAFF.

J is TRBJ1-6 and V is TRBV5-6; D unresolved. Per germline, CDR1 SGHDT and CDR2 YYEEEE. This CDR3 region has 14 residues. With 1 base removed from V and 8 bases from J, the gap between germline ends came to 10 bases. The CDR3 loop reads CASSLKRRDSPLHF. The DNA of the CDR3 is TGTGCCAGCAGCTTGAAGCGACGGGATTCACCCCTCCACTTT.

This clone was detected a few times. The genes are TRBV6-5 and TRBJ1-4; D ambiguous. This CDR3 comprises 10 residues. In germline, CDR1 is MNHEY, CDR2 SVGAGI. V lost 9 bases, J lost 10 bases, and 9 bases lay in between. CDR3 in amino acids: CARRAGKLFF. The CDR3 coding sequence is TGTGCCAGAAGAGCGGGAAAACTGTTTTTT.

The genes are TRBV7-9 and TRBJ2-3, with 9 bases identical to TRBD1. This CDR3 is 14 amino acids long. CDR1 is SEHNR, CDR2 FQNEAQ, per germline (reference sequence). With V trimmed by 5 bases and J by 5 bases, 5 bases remained unmatched. In DNA, the CDR3 is TGTGCCAGCAGCGTGGGACAGGGTGAAGATACGCAGTATTTT. Translation: CASSVGQGEDTQYF.

This chain connects TRBV7-9 to TRBJ2-7; TRBD1 agrees at 7 bases. The V and J ends lost 5 bases and 0 bases, in that order; junction bases with no gene match: 4. There are 14 residues in the CDR3. CDR1 and CDR2 (germline): SEHNR, FQNEAQ (reference sequence). CDR3 bases: TGTGCCAGCAGCCCGTGGGACAGCTCCTACGAGCAGTACTTC. Protein product: CASSPWDSSYEQYF.

The V call is TRBV27, the J call TRBJ2-7; 9 nucleotides align to TRBD2. The length of the CDR3 is 13 residues. The V gene end was trimmed by 6 bases and the J gene end by 1 base; junction bases not matched to a gene: 1. Germline V gives CDR1 MNHEY, CDR2 SMNVEV (reference sequence). DNA of the CDR3: TGTGCCAGCAGGACTAGCGGTTCCTACGAGCAGTACTTC. It encodes CASRTSGSYEQYF.

This chain links TRBV7-2 with TRBJ1-3; D is possibly TRBD1 (5 bases). Looked up from germline, CDR1 is SGHTA and CDR2 is FQGNSA. The CDR3 is made up of 14 amino acids. Trimming stripped 1 base from V and 7 bases from J, with 11 bases between. CDR3 DNA: TGTGCCAGCAGCTTAGGATCTAAGGGGAACACCATATATTTT. This codes for CASSLGSKGNTIYF.

CDR3 DNA sequence: TGTGCCAGCAGCCCATCCTTGACTAGCCTAGCAGATACGCAGTATTTT. Translation gives CASSPSLTSLADTQYF. The chain has TRBV5-4 and TRBJ2-3; 7 nucleotides agree with TRBD2. The germline V gene encodes CDR1 SGHNT and CDR2 YYREEE (reference sequence). The J segment lost 4 bases and the V segment lost 4 bases, leaving 12 bases of the junction unmatched. The CDR3 is 16 amino acids.

The rearrangement links TRBV7-9 to TRBJ1-1; D not resolved. CDR1 is SEHNR and CDR2 is FQNEAQ in the germline V gene (reference sequence). V shed 7 bases and J shed 1 base, with 13 bases lying between them. The CDR3 runs 14 residues. This chain's CDR3 is CASTNREGNTEAFF. The DNA for the CDR3 is TGTGCCAGCACCAATAGGGAGGGGAACACTGAAGCTTTCTTT.

This clone turned up a few times. This sequence joins TRBV27 and TRBJ1-2; 9 positions match TRBD1. Germline-derived CDR1 and CDR2 are MNHEY and SMNVEV (reference sequence). CDR3 length equals 11 residues. V was pared by 8 bases and J by 5 bases, with 0 bases of the junction left unmatched. CDR3: CASGQGYGYTF. CDR3 coding DNA: TGTGCCAGCGGACAGGGGTATGGCTACACCTTC.

Judged by abundance, this clone is medium-sized. The rearrangement joins TRBV19 to TRBJ1-4; D gene ambiguous. The CDR3 length is 15 residues. Trimming cost V 5 bases and J 5 bases, with 15 bases left between them. CDR1 LNHDA and CDR2 SQIVND come from the germline V gene (reference sequence). Here the CDR3 reads CASSVFYVPNEKLFF. The CDR3 region has the DNA TGTGCCAGTAGTGTATTCTACGTTCCGAATGAAAAACTGTTTTTT.

V is TRBV6-5 and J is TRBJ1-2, with 8 bases identical to TRBD1. CDR3 length equals 15 residues. Germline trimming cut 0 bases from V and 0 bases from J; bases unmatched to any gene: 0. Per germline, CDR1 MNHEY and CDR2 SVGAGI. CDR3 nucleotide sequence: TGTGCCAGCAGTTACTCGACAGGGGCTAACTATGGCTACACCTTC. It encodes CASSYSTGANYGYTF.

The chain has TRBV7-2 and TRBJ2-3; 7 bases are a match to TRBD2. After removal of 6 bases from V and 6 bases from J, the junction contained 12 bases not matched to a gene. This CDR3 spans 15 amino acids. Germline assignment: CDR1 SGHTA and CDR2 FQGNSA. The CDR3 loop is CASSIRSSSGDTQYF. The CDR3 DNA sequence: TGTGCCAGCAGTATTAGGAGTAGTAGCGGGGATACGCAGTATTTT. The full variable domain, with the rest looked up from reference TRBV7-2 and TRBJ2-3, is GAGVSQSPSNKVTEKGKDVELRCDPISGHTALYWYRQSLGQGLEFLIYFQGNSAPDKSGLPSDRFSAERTGGSVSTLTIQRTQQEDSAVYLCASSIRSSSGDTQYFGPGTRLTVL.

The chain joins TRBV6-5 to TRBJ1-2; D may be TRBD1 (5 bases). The length of the CDR3 is 13 residues. From germline, CDR1 is MNHEY and CDR2 SVGAGI. Trimming removed 3 bases from V and 7 bases from J, with 12 bases in between. Here the CDR3 reads CASSYTTEAGYTF. CDR3 nucleotides: TGTGCCAGCAGTTATACGACAGAGGCTGGCTACACCTTC.

This clone was detected only a few times. This rearrangement joins TRBV15 to TRBJ2-7; D might be TRBD1 (6 bases). Trimming stripped 1 base from V and 2 bases from J, with 9 bases between. This CDR3 has 14 amino acids. CDR1 LNHNV and CDR2 YYDKDF come from the germline V gene (reference sequence). The CDR3 nucleotides are TGTGCCACCAGCAGAGCCGACAGGCCCTACGAGCAGTACTTC. Translation gives CATSRADRPYEQYF.

This clone has a single count. The rearrangement links TRBV5-1 to TRBJ1-2; tentative D call: TRBD1 (5 bases). This CDR3 spans 14 amino acids. Germline CDR1 and CDR2: SGHRS and YFSETQ. V was cut by 0 bases and J by 7 bases, with 13 bases left in between. In DNA, the CDR3 is TGCGCCAGCAGCTTGGTCTGGGGAACAGGTGGCTACACCTTC. This translates into CASSLVWGTGGYTF.